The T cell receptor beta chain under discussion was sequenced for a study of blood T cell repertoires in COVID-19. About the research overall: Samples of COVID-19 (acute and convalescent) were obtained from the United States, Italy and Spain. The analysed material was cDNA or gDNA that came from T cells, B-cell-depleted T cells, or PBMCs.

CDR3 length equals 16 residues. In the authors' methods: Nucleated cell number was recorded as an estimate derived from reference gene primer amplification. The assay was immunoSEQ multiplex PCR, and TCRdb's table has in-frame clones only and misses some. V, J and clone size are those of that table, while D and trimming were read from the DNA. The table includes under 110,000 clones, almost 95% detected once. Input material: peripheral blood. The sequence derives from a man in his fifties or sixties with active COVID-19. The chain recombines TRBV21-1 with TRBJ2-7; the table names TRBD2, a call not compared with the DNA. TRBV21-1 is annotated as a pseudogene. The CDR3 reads CASSKALRVTVYEQYF. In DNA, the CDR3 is TGTGCCAGCAGCAAAGCACTTCGGGTTACTGTCTACGAGCAGTACTTC.